These 9 T cell receptor beta chains originate from one sample sequenced in a study of T cells in Graves' hyperthyroidism and ophthalmopathy. TCR beta CDR3 region amplification was performed from RNA transcripts. HTBI primers drove first-round RT-PCR of the TCR CDR3. TCRdb ran MiXCR on the multiplex PCR reads and lists one entry per CDR3 protein. The profile shows around 400,000 distinct CDR3 sequences, 25% of them singletons. Sequencing used blood. The origin of the receptors is a man aged 45-65 years with Graves' hyperthyroidism.

The chain carries TRBV6-1 and TRBJ1-5; the D gene is possibly TRBD1 (5 bases). Trimming removed 0 bases at V and 14 bases at J, with 17 bases between. CDR1 and CDR2 (germline): MNHNS, SASEGT. The CDR3 totals 14 residues. As DNA, the CDR3 is TGTGCCAGCAGTGAAGCGCCGGTGGACGGGGACGAGCATTTT. This translates into CASSEAPVDGDEHF.

This clonotype was observed a handful of times. V and J are TRBV29-1 and TRBJ1-4, with D tentatively TRBD1 (5 bases). Germline V gene sequence: CDR1 SQVTM, CDR2 ANQGSEA. The V gene lost 5 bases and the J gene lost 5 bases, with 12 bases spanning the gap. The CDR3 spans 13 residues. CDR3 nucleotides: TGCAGCGTTAAAGGGGCTATGAATGAAAAACTGTTTTTT. As protein: CSVKGAMNEKLFF.

Concerning this clonotype: One base away lies a much larger clone, so this may be a sequencing read error. The CDR3 end shows no conserved phenylalanine or tryptophan, and so a read error is likely. V gene TRBV12-3 or TRBV12-4 combines with J gene TRBJ1-2, with 9 nucleotides matching TRBD1. CDR3 size: 12 residues. V shed 6 bases, J shed 8 bases, and the junction held 4 bases outside the gene matches. CDR3 sequence reads: CASRRDREGYTL. CDR3 sequence (DNA): TGTGCCAGCAGGAGGGACAGGGAGGGCTACACCCTC.

The rearrangement links TRBV5-5 to TRBJ2-1; TRBD1 matches 10 bases. Germline CDR1 reads SGHKS; CDR2 reads YYEKEE (reference sequence). Trimming took 3 bases from V and 3 from J; bases not matched to a gene: 9. The CDR3 length is 17 residues. The CDR3 sequence is CASSSPPGTGDYNEQFF. CDR3 DNA: TGTGCCAGCAGCTCCCCCCCCGGGACAGGGGACTACAATGAGCAGTTCTTC.

At least ten counts were recorded for this clonotype. This chain uses TRBV7-8 with TRBJ2-3; 8 positions match TRBD2. Germline V gene data show CDR1 as SGHVS and CDR2 as FQNEAQ. Trimming cost V 3 bases and J 3 bases; bases outside gene matches: 5. The CDR3 is 15 residues long. The CDR3 bases are TGTGCCAGCAGCTTGGGCAGCGGGAGTACAGATACGCAGTATTTT. Amino acid sequence: CASSLGSGSTDTQYF.

The V and J genes are TRBV7-9 and TRBJ2-5; 9 bases map to TRBD2. The CDR3 is 16 amino acids. V gave up 3 bases and J gave up 4 bases; unmatched junction bases: 9. Germline CDR1 and CDR2: SEHNR and FQNEAQ (reference sequence). The CDR3 DNA follows: TGTGCCAGCAGCTTTTTGGGCGGGAGGGCCCGAGAGACCCAGTACTTC. It encodes CASSFLGGRARETQYF.

In its sample, this clonotype was seen many times. The genes are TRBV18 and TRBJ2-7, with D unresolved. CDR1 is KGHSH, CDR2 LQKENI, per germline. The CDR3 length is 14 residues. Trimming shortened V by 3 bases and J by 0 bases, and 9 bases separated the two germline ends. The CDR3 region is CASSPDRNSYEQYF. CDR3 in DNA: TGTGCCAGCTCACCCGACCGAAACTCCTACGAGCAGTACTTC.

The V gene is TRBV5-1, the J gene TRBJ2-1, with 7 positions matching TRBD1. V trimming: 0 bases; J trimming: 7 bases; junction bases outside the gene matches: 7. The CDR3 contains 15 residues. Germline CDR1 SGHRS, CDR2 YFSETQ. The DNA for the CDR3 is TGCGCCAGCAGCTTGGATCCTGCCAGGGGGAATGAGCAGTTCTTC. Its protein product is CASSLDPARGNEQFF.

This clonotype has ten or more counts. The chain carries TRBV19 and TRBJ1-1; 9 nucleotides match TRBD1. This CDR3 has 14 residues. Germline V gives CDR1 LNHDA, CDR2 SQIVND (reference sequence). With V trimmed by 6 bases and J by 6 bases, 8 bases remained unmatched. CDR3 sequence (DNA): TGTGCCAGTAGAGCCGGGACAGGGTTCTCTGAAGCTTTCTTT. Protein sequence: CASRAGTGFSEAFF.